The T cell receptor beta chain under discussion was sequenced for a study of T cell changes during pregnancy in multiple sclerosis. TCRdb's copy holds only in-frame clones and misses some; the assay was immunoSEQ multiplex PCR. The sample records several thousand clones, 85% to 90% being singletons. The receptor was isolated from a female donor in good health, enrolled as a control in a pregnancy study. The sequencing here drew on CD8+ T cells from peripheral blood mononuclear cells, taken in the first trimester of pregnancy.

The CDR3 protein is CASSSGQGVAIQYF. The CDR3 DNA is TGTGCCAGCAGCTCGGGACAGGGGGTTGCCATTCAGTACTTC. V gene TRBV7-3 combines with J gene TRBJ2-4, with 11 positions matching TRBD1. Trimming cost V 4 bases and J 9 bases; bases outside gene matches: 5. The germline V gene encodes CDR1 SGHTA and CDR2 FQGTGA. This CDR3 region has 14 residues.